The 21 T cell receptor beta chains below come from one sample, sequenced in a study of siplizumab effects on memory and regulatory T cells. Libraries were prepared by immunoSEQ multiplex PCR; TCRdb keeps only in-frame clonotypes and omits some of them. This sample has about 46,000 clones; nearly 95% occur once, and the top ten carry 17%. Sequencing used CD8+ T cells sorted from blood. Receptors were obtained from a human donor in good health.

Here the CDR3 reads CSGDYDYGYTF. CDR3 DNA sequence: TGCAGCGGGGACTATGACTATGGCTACACCTTC. V gene TRBV29-1 combines with J gene TRBJ1-2; the D gene is possibly TRBD1 (5 bases). There are 11 residues in the CDR3. The V and J ends lost 7 bases and 3 bases respectively, with 9 bases between them. The germline gives CDR1 SQVTM, CDR2 ANQGSEA. Based on the CDR3 plus reference TRBV29-1 and TRBJ1-2, the full variable domain is SAVISQKPSRDICQRGTSLTIQCQVDSQVTMMFWYRQQPGQSLTLIATANQGSEATYESGFVIDKFPISRPNLTFSTLTVSNMSPEDSSIYLCSGDYDYGYTFGSGTRLTVV.

V is TRBV27 and J is TRBJ2-1, with D possibly matching TRBD2 (6 bases). This CDR3 has 15 residues. V was clipped by 4 bases and J by 0 bases, with 10 bases between them. Germline assignment: CDR1 MNHEY and CDR2 SMNVEV (reference sequence). As DNA, the CDR3 is TGTGCCAGCAGTTACGACGGGAGCTCCTACAATGAGCAGTTCTTC. Residues: CASSYDGSSYNEQFF.

The chain links TRBV4-1 to TRBJ1-6; D is uncertain. The germline gives CDR1 MGHRA, CDR2 YSYEKL. V gave up 3 bases and J gave up 5 bases, with 11 bases separating them. The CDR3 is 15 residues long. CDR3 in amino acids: CASSHNQNNNSPLHF. The CDR3 DNA reads TGCGCCAGCAGCCACAATCAAAATAATAATTCACCCCTCCACTTT.

The J gene is TRBJ1-2, the V gene TRBV5-1; D unresolved. Germline V CDR1 and CDR2: SGHRS, YFSETQ. Trimming cost V 1 base and J 8 bases, with 9 bases left between them. The CDR3 sequence is 12 residues long. The CDR3 nucleotides are TGCGCCAGCAGCTTGAGGGCGGTCGGCTACACCTTC. Translation: CASSLRAVGYTF.

The V call is TRBV27, the J call TRBJ2-1; 12 bases agree with TRBD2. The CDR3 covers 16 residues. Germline values: CDR1 MNHEY, CDR2 SMNVEV (reference sequence). V lost 5 bases to trimming and J lost 7 bases; unmatched junction nucleotides: 9. The CDR3 DNA reads as TGTGCCAGCAGTCCTATCCTAGCGGGAGGGCCAAATGAGCAGTTCTTC. Its translation: CASSPILAGGPNEQFF.

This clone was seen a single time. The V gene is TRBV28, the J gene TRBJ2-1; TRBD2 matches at 12 bases. The trim removed 5 bases at V and 0 bases at J, leaving 5 bases unmatched. The CDR3 is made up of 17 amino acids. CDR1 MDHEN and CDR2 SYDVKM come from the germline V gene. The CDR3 loop is CASSTPSGRVSYNEQFF. CDR3 nucleotide sequence: TGTGCCAGCAGTACTCCTAGCGGGAGGGTCTCCTACAATGAGCAGTTCTTC.

V usage is TRBV2 and J usage is TRBJ1-4; 12 bases agree with TRBD1. V lost 5 bases and J lost 3; bases outside the gene matches: 4. CDR3 size: 16 residues. Germline V gene lookup returns CDR1 SNHLY and CDR2 FYNNEI. Here the CDR3 DNA reads TGTGCCAGCAGTTCGGGACAGGGGGCGGCTAATGAAAAACTGTTTTTT. This gives the protein CASSSGQGAANEKLFF. Variable domain in full (rest from reference TRBV2 and TRBJ1-4): EPEVTQTPSHQVTQMGQEVILRCVPISNHLYFYWYRQILGQKVEFLVSFYNNEISEKSEIFDDQFSVERPDGSNFTLKIRSTKLEDSAMYFCASSSGQGAANEKLFFGSGTQLSVL.

This clone was found a few times. The chain links TRBV6-6 to TRBJ1-2, with 9 bases identical to TRBD1. Germline CDR1 reads MNHNY; CDR2 reads SVGAGI (reference sequence). With 5 bases clipped from V and 5 bases from J, the junction kept 6 bases outside the gene matches. CDR3 length: 14 residues. CDR3 in amino acids: CASSTTGGGYGYTF. The CDR3 coding sequence is TGTGCCAGCAGTACGACAGGGGGGGGATATGGCTACACCTTC.

V is TRBV19 and J is TRBJ1-3, with D unresolved. The CDR3 consists of 14 residues. Per the germline V gene, CDR1 is LNHDA and CDR2 is SQIVND (reference sequence). Deletions cut 5 bases from V and 0 bases from J, with 8 bases between. CDR3 sequence reads: CASSGPVSGNTIYF. Written as DNA, the CDR3 is TGTGCCAGTAGTGGCCCAGTCTCTGGAAACACCATATATTTT.

The J gene is TRBJ1-2, the V gene TRBV9, with 9 bases identical to TRBD1. The CDR3 has 16 residues. J was trimmed by 6 bases and V by 2 bases; bases with no gene match: 11. Germline assignment: CDR1 SGDLS and CDR2 YYNGEE. Here the CDR3 DNA reads TGTGCCAGCAGCGTCGAGGACAGGGGATTAGTCGATGGCTACACCTTC. This encodes CASSVEDRGLVDGYTF. The full variable domain, with the rest looked up from reference TRBV9 and TRBJ1-2, is DSGVTQTPKHLITATGQRVTLRCSPRSGDLSVYWYQQSLDQGLQFLIQYYNGEERAKGNILERFSAQQFPDLHSELNLSSLELGDSALYFCASSVEDRGLVDGYTFGSGTRLTVV.

The chain links TRBV30 to TRBJ2-1; D not certain. The CDR3 is 12 residues long. V lost 4 bases to trimming and J lost 1 base, with 5 bases between them. Germline CDR1 and CDR2: GTSNPN and SVGIG (reference sequence). CDR3 in amino acids: CAWTPSYNEQFF. The CDR3 coding sequence is TGTGCCTGGACCCCTTCCTACAATGAGCAGTTCTTC. The full variable domain, in which reference TRBV30 and TRBJ2-1 provide the parts outside the CDR3, is SQTIHQWPATLVQPVGSPLSLECTVEGTSNPNLYWYRQAAGRGLQLLFYSVGIGQISSEVPQNLSASRPQDRQFILSSKKLLLSDSGFYLCAWTPSYNEQFFGPGTRLTVL.

The chain couples TRBV7-9 to TRBJ1-1, with a possible D match to TRBD1 (6 bases). This CDR3 has 14 amino acids. The V end was cut by 3 bases, the J end by 1 base, with 9 bases between. Germline assignment: CDR1 SEHNR and CDR2 FQNEAQ (reference sequence). The chain's CDR3 is CASSFQGWNTEAFF. The CDR3 DNA sequence: TGTGCCAGCAGCTTCCAGGGGTGGAACACTGAAGCTTTCTTT.

The chain joins TRBV30 to TRBJ1-2, with TRBD1 matching 8 bases. Germline V gene lookup returns CDR1 GTSNPN and CDR2 SVGIG (reference sequence). The CDR3 has 11 residues. The V segment lost 5 bases and the J segment 7 bases; nucleotides outside the gene matches: 3. CDR3 nucleotide sequence: TGTGCCTGGCCTGACAGGGGTGGCTACACCTTC. It encodes CAWPDRGGYTF. Combining the CDR3 with reference TRBV30 and TRBJ1-2 gives the whole variable domain SQTIHQWPATLVQPVGSPLSLECTVEGTSNPNLYWYRQAAGRGLQLLFYSVGIGQISSEVPQNLSASRPQDRQFILSSKKLLLSDSGFYLCAWPDRGGYTFGSGTRLTVV.

The chain carries TRBV5-1 and TRBJ1-5; D may be TRBD1 (5 bases). V was cut by 4 bases and J by 6 bases, with 14 bases left in between. This CDR3 is 14 amino acids long. Germline CDR1 reads SGHRS; CDR2 reads YFSETQ. The DNA of the CDR3 is TGCGCCAGCAGCCCAATGGGGGGGACTCAGCCCCAGCATTTT. Protein product: CASSPMGGTQPQHF.

This rearrangement joins TRBV6-5 to TRBJ2-2, with D possibly being TRBD1 (6 bases). Trimming removed 2 bases from V and 6 bases from J, with 16 bases in between. Germline V gives CDR1 MNHEY, CDR2 SVGAGI. The CDR3 length is 16 residues. The CDR3: CASSYMAGDLAGELFF. CDR3 nucleotides: TGTGCCAGCAGTTACATGGCAGGGGATTTGGCCGGGGAGCTGTTTTTT.

The rearrangement links TRBV5-1 to TRBJ2-7; D call uncertain. The CDR3 is 13 amino acids. Deletions cut 0 bases from V and 0 bases from J, with 4 bases between. Germline assignment: CDR1 SGHRS and CDR2 YFSETQ. CDR3 sequence reads: CASSLVSSYEQYF. CDR3 coding DNA: TGCGCCAGCAGCTTGGTTAGCTCCTACGAGCAGTACTTC.

This rearrangement joins TRBV7-2 to TRBJ1-1; unclear D gene. Germline loops: CDR1 SGHTA, CDR2 FQGNSA. The CDR3 spans 15 residues. The V gene lost 2 bases and the J gene lost 1 base, with 11 bases spanning the gap. The CDR3 DNA sequence: TGTGCCAGCAGCTTATTTGCCATTGCGAACACTGAAGCTTTCTTT. It specifies CASSLFAIANTEAFF.

V usage is TRBV9 and J usage is TRBJ1-5, with TRBD1 identical over 7 bases. V lost 8 bases and J lost 4; bases outside the gene matches: 3. CDR1 and CDR2 from the germline V gene are SGDLS and YYNGEE. This CDR3 region has 12 residues. This CDR3 reads CASGTANQPQHF. As DNA, the CDR3 is TGTGCCAGTGGGACAGCTAATCAGCCCCAGCATTTT.

V and J are TRBV19 and TRBJ1-1, with D unresolved. The CDR3 has 15 residues. The germline V gene encodes CDR1 LNHDA and CDR2 SQIVND (reference sequence). V was trimmed by 3 bases and J by 0 bases, leaving 11 bases between them. CDR3 nucleotides: TGTGCCAGTAGTATTGCAGGTTTCATGAACACTGAAGCTTTCTTT. Translated: CASSIAGFMNTEAFF.

This clone was seen only a few times. The CDR3, as DNA: TGTGCCAGCAGTTTCGGAAGGACAGGGGGTTTTGGCTACACCTTC. This codes for CASSFGRTGGFGYTF. V gene TRBV27 combines with J gene TRBJ1-2, with 10 bases aligning to TRBD1. After removal of 3 bases from V and 7 bases from J, the junction contained 8 bases not matched to a gene. The CDR3 has 15 residues. Germline lookup yields CDR1 MNHEY and CDR2 SMNVEV (reference sequence).

The V and J genes are TRBV27 and TRBJ1-1; D gene ambiguous. The germline CDR1 and CDR2 sequences are MNHEY and SMNVEV (reference sequence). V shed 4 bases and J shed 7 bases, with 7 bases lying between them. This CDR3 is 11 amino acids long. The DNA for the CDR3 is TGTGCCAGCAGTTACGGAAGTGAAGCTTTCTTT. This codes for CASSYGSEAFF.